This T cell receptor (beta chain) appears in the sequencing data of a study of identical twins. cDNA carried unique molecular identifiers, and a universal primer site was added by template switching. TCRdb used MiXCR to reprocess the 5' RACE reads, holding one entry per CDR3 protein. This table has around 250,000 distinct CDR3 sequences, approximately 7% appearing once. This clonotype was recorded at least ten times. The CDR3 length is 17 residues. Germline V gene sequence: CDR1 SGHAT, CDR2 FQNNGV. Trimming removed 5 bases from V and 4 bases from J; junction bases left unmatched: 12. The same data also went into a second study, on yellow fever vaccine responses in identical twins.

The sequencing input was memory (CD45RO+) T cells sorted from blood. The sequence was obtained from a woman under 30 in good health. V and J are TRBV11-2 and TRBJ2-1; TRBD2 matches 9 bases. CDR3 in DNA: TGTGCCAGCAGCGTACCACGCGGGAGGGCCACTTACAATGAGCAGTTCTTC. Amino acids: CASSVPRGRATYNEQFF.